This T cell receptor (beta chain) was found in a study of blood T cell repertoires in COVID-19. Across the whole study: The study drew acute and convalescent COVID-19 samples from the United States, Italy and Spain.

Cohort placement rested on clinical history that participants reported themselves. Resolution of symptoms, clearance, or two negative PCRs was present in recovered Cohort 3 donors. Authors' analysis steps: Estimation of nucleated cell counts was performed using reference gene primer amplification. Libraries were prepared by immunoSEQ multiplex PCR; TCRdb keeps only in-frame clonotypes and omits some of them. The V and J calls and the clone size are those of that table, but D and trimming were determined from the DNA. The profile shows 240,000 or so clones, around 88% of them singletons. The CDR3 has 18 amino acids. Germline assignment: CDR1 KGHSH and CDR2 LQKENI. With 6 bases clipped from V and 2 bases from J, the junction kept 16 bases outside the gene matches.

Source material: PBMCs or T cells enriched from blood (not recorded which). The receptor was derived from a woman aged 45-60 years who had recovered from COVID-19. The chain uses TRBV18 and TRBJ1-1; 9 bases fit TRBD1. The CDR3 nucleotides are TGTGCCAGCTCTCCAAAGGGACAGGGAACGGGGGTTAACACTGAAGCTTTCTTT. As protein: CASSPKGQGTGVNTEAFF. The entire variable domain, with the rest obtained from reference TRBV18 and TRBJ1-1, is as follows: NAGVMQNPRHLVRRRGQEARLRCSPMKGHSHVYWYRQLPEEGLKFMVYLQKENIIDESGMPKERFSAEFPKEGPSILRIQQVVRGDSAAYFCASSPKGQGTGVNTEAFFGQGTRLTVV.